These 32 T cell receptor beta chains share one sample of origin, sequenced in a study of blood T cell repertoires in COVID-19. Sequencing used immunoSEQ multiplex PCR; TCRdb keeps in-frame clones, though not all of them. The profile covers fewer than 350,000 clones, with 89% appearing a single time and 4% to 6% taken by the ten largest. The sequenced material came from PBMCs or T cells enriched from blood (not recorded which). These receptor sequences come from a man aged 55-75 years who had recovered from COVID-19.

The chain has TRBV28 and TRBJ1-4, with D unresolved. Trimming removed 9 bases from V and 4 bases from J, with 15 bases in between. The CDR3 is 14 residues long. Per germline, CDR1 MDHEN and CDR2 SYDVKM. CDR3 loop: CASFRGAGNEKLFF. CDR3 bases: TGTGCCAGTTTTCGGGGTGCAGGTAATGAAAAACTGTTTTTT.

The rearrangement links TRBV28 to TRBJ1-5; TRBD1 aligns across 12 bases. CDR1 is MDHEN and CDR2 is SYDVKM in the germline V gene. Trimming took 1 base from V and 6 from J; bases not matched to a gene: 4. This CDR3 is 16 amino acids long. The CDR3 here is CASSLSWDRGPQPQHF. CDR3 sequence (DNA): TGTGCCAGCAGTTTATCATGGGACAGGGGGCCTCAGCCCCAGCATTTT.

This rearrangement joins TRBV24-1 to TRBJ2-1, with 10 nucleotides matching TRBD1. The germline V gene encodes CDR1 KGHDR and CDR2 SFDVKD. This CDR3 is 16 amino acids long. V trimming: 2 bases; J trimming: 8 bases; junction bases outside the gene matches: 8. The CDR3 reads CATSDYPGQGSHEQFF. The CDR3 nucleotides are TGTGCCACCAGTGATTACCCGGGACAGGGGAGTCATGAGCAGTTCTTC.

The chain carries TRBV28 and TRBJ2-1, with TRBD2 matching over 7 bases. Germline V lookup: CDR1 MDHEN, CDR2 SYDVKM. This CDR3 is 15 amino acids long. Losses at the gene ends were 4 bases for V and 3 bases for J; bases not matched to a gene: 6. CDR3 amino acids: CASSWAGRLYNEQFF. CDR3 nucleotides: TGTGCCAGCAGTTGGGCCGGGAGGCTCTACAATGAGCAGTTCTTC. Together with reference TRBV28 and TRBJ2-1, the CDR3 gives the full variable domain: DVKVTQSSRYLVKRTGEKVFLECVQDMDHENMFWYRQDPGLGLRLIYFSYDVKMKEKGDIPEGYSVSREKKERFSLILESASTNQTSMYLCASSWAGRLYNEQFFGPGTRLTVL.

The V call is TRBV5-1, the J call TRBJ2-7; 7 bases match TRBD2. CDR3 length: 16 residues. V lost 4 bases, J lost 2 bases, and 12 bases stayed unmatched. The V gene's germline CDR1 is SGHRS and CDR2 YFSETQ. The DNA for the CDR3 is TGCGCCAGCAGCGGAGGTGCCGGGAGGTTGACCTACGAGCAGTACTTC. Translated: CASSGGAGRLTYEQYF.

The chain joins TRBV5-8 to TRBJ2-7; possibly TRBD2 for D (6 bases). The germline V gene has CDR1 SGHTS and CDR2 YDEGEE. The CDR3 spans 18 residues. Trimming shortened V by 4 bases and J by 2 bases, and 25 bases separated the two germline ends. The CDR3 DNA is TGTGCCAGCAGCCCGGAAGGCCCGGGGGATCTCCAACCCTACGAGCAGTACTTC. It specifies CASSPEGPGDLQPYEQYF.

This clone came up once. CDR3 in DNA: TGTGCCAGCAGTCTCCTCCAAGAGACCCAGTACTTC. Encoded protein: CASSLLQETQYF. The chain has TRBV28 and TRBJ2-5; the D is unclear. The CDR3 spans 12 residues. The V and J ends lost 5 bases and 1 base respectively, with 5 bases between them. Germline V lookup: CDR1 MDHEN, CDR2 SYDVKM.

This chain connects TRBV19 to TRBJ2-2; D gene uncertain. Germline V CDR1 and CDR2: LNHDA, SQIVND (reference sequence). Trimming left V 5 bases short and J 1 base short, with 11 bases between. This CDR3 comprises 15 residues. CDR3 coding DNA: TGTGCCAGTAGTTCGACCAGGTTGAACACCGGGGAGCTGTTTTTT. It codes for CASSSTRLNTGELFF.

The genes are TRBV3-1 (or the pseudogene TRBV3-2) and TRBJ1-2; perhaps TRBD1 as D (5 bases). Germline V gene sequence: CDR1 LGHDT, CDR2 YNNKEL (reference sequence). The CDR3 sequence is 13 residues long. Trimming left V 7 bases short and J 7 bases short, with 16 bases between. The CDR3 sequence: CASNDQGGGGYTF. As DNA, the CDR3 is TGTGCCAGCAATGACCAGGGTGGTGGTGGCTACACCTTC.

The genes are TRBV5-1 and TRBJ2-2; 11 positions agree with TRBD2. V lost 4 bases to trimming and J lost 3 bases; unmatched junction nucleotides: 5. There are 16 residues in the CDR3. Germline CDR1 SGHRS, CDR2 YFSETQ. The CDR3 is CASSDSGRADTGELFF. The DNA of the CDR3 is TGCGCCAGCAGCGATAGCGGGAGGGCCGACACCGGGGAGCTGTTTTTT.

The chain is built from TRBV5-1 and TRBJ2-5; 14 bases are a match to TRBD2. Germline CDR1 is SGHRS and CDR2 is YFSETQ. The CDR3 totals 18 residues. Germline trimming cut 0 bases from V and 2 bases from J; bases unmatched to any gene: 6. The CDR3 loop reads CASSLAGGLAGEQETQYF. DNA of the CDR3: TGCGCCAGCAGCTTGGCCGGGGGACTAGCGGGAGAGCAAGAGACCCAGTACTTC.

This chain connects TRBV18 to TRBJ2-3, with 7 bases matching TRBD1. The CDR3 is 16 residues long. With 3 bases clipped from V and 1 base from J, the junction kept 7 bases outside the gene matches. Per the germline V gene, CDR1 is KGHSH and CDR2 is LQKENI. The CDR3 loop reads CASSPGTELRTDTQYF. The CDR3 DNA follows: TGTGCCAGCTCACCTGGGACAGAGCTTCGCACAGATACGCAGTATTTT.

The CDR3 region is CASSQDFPGQGSSTGELFF. DNA of the CDR3: TGTGCCAGCAGCCAAGATTTTCCTGGACAGGGCTCGAGCACCGGGGAGCTGTTTTTT. This chain connects TRBV4-2 to TRBJ2-2; 8 nucleotides align to TRBD1. The CDR3 loop spans 19 amino acids. Germline CDR1 is LGHNA and CDR2 is YNFKEQ. V trimming: 0 bases; J trimming: 4 bases; junction bases outside the gene matches: 13.

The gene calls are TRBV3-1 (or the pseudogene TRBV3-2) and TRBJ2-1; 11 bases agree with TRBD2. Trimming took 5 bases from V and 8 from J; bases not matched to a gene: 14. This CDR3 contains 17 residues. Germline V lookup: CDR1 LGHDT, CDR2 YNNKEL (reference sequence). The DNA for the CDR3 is TGTGCCAGCAGCTTGGACGTAGCGGGAGGGCCACGGGATGAGCAGTTCTTC. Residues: CASSLDVAGGPRDEQFF.

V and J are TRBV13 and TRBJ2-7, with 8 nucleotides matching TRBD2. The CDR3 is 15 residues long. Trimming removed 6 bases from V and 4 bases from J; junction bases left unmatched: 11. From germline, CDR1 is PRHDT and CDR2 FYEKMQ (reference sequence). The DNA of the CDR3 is TGTGCCAGCAGGGGTCTAGCGGGTGGGAATTACGAGCAGTACTTC. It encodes CASRGLAGGNYEQYF.

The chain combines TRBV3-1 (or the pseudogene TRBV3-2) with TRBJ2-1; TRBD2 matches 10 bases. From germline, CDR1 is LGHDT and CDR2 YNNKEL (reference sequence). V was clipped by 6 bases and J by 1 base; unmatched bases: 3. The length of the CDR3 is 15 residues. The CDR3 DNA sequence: TGTGCCAGCAGACCAGCGGGAGGGTCCTACAATGAGCAGTTCTTC. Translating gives CASRPAGGSYNEQFF.

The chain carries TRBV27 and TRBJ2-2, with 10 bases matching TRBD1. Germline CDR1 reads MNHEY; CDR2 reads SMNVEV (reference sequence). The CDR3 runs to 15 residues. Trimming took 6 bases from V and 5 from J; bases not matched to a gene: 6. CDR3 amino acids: CASRAGQGRTGELFF. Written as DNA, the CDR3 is TGTGCCAGCAGGGCGGGACAGGGGAGGACCGGGGAGCTGTTTTTT.

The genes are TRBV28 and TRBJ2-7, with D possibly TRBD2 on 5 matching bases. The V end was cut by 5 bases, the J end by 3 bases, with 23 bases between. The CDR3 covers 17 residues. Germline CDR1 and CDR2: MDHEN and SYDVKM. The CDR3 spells CASSPPIGESIFYEQYF. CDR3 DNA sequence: TGTGCCAGCAGTCCACCCATTGGGGAGAGTATTTTCTACGAGCAGTACTTC.

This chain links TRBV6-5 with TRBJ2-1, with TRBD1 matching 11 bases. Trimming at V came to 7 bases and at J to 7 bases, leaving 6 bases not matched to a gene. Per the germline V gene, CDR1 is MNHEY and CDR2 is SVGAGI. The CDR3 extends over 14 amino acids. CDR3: CASTSGTGGNEQFF. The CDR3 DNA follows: TGTGCCAGCACCTCCGGGACAGGGGGAAATGAGCAGTTCTTC.

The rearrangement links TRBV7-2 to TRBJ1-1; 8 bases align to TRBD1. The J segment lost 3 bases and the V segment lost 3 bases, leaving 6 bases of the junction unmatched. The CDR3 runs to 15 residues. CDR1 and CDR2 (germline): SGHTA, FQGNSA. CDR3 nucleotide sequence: TGTGCCAGCAGCTTGGACAGGGATACAGACACTGAAGCTTTCTTT. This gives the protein CASSLDRDTDTEAFF.

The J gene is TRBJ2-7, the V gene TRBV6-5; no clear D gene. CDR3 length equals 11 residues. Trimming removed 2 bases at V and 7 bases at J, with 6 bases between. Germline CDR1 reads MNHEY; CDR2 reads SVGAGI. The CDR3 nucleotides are TGTGCCAGCAGTTACAACAGAGAGCAGTACTTC. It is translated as CASSYNREQYF.

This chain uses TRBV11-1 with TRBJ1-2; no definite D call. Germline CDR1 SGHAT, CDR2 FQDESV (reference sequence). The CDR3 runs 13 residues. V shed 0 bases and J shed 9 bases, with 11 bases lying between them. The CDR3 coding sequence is TGTGCCAGCAGCTTAGCGGAAGGAGGGAGCTACACCTTC. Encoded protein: CASSLAEGGSYTF.

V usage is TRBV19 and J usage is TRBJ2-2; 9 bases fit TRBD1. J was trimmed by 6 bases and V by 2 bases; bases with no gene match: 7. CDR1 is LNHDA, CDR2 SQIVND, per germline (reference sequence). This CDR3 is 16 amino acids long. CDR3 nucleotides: TGTGCCAGTAGTATATTGGGACAGGGTAATTCCGGGGAGCTGTTTTTT. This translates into CASSILGQGNSGELFF.

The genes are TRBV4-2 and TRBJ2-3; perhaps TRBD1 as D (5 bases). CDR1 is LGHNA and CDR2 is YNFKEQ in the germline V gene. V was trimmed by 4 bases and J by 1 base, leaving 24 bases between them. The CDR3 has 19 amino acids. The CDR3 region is CASSRLSPKAGSRTDTQYF. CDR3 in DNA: TGTGCCAGCAGCCGACTCTCACCGAAAGCAGGGTCGCGCACAGATACGCAGTATTTT.

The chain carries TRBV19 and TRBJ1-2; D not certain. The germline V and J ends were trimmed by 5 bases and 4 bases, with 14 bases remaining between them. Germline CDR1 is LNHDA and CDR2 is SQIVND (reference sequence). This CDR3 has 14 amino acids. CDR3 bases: TGTGCCAGTAGTCTCCCCAGGACTGCCTATGGCTACACCTTC. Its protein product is CASSLPRTAYGYTF.

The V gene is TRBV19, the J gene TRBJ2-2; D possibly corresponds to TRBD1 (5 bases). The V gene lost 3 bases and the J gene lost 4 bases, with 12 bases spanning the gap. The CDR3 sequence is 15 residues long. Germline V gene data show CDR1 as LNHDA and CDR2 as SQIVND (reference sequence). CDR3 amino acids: CASSITQAGTGELFF. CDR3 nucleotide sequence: TGTGCCAGTAGTATCACACAGGCTGGCACCGGGGAGCTGTTTTTT. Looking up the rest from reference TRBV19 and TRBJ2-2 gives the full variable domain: DGGITQSPKYLFRKEGQNVTLSCEQNLNHDAMYWYRQDPGQGLRLIYYSQIVNDFQKGDIAEGYSVSREKKESFPLTVTSAQKNPTAFYLCASSITQAGTGELFFGEGSRLTVL.

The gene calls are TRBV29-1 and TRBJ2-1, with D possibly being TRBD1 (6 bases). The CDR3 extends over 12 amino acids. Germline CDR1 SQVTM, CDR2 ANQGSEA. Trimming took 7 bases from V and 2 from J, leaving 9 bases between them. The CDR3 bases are TGCAGCGATAGGACAGCCTACAATGAGCAGTTCTTC. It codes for CSDRTAYNEQFF.

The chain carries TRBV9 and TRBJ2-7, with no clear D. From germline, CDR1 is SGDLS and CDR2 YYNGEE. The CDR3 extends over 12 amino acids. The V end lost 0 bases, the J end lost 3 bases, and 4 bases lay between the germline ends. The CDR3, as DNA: TGTGCCAGCAGCGTAGTAGACTACGAGCAGTACTTC. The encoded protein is CASSVVDYEQYF.

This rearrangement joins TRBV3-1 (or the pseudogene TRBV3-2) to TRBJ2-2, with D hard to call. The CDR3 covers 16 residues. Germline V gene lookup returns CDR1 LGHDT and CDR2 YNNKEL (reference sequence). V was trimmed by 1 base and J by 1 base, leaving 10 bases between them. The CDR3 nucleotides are TGTGCCAGCAGCCAAGTAAGTGGAGAGAACACCGGGGAGCTGTTTTTT. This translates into CASSQVSGENTGELFF.

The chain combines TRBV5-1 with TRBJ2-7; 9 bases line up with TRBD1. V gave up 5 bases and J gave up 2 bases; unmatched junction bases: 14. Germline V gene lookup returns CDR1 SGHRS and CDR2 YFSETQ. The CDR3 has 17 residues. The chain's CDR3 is CASSPLYKTGGAYEQYF. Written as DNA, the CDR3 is TGCGCCAGCAGTCCCTTATATAAAACAGGGGGCGCCTACGAGCAGTACTTC.

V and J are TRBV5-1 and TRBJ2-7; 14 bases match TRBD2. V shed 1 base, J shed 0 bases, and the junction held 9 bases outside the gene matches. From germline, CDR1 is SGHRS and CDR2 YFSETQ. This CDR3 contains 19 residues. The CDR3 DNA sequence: TGCGCCAGCAGCTTGATCCCGGGGACTAGCGGGAGAAGCTCCTACGAGCAGTACTTC. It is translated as CASSLIPGTSGRSSYEQYF.

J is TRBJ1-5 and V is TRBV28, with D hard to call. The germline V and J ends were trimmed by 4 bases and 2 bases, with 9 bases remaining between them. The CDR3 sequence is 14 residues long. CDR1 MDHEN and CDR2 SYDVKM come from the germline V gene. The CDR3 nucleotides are TGTGCCAGCAGTTCGGTAAACGGCAATCAGCCCCAGCATTTT. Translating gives CASSSVNGNQPQHF. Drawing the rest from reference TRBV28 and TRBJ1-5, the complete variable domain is DVKVTQSSRYLVKRTGEKVFLECVQDMDHENMFWYRQDPGLGLRLIYFSYDVKMKEKGDIPEGYSVSREKKERFSLILESASTNQTSMYLCASSSVNGNQPQHFGDGTRLSIL.